This T cell receptor beta chain comes out of a study of lymphopenia after photon versus proton radiotherapy. Study conclusions and caveats: After the lymphocyte nadir, photon-treated repertoires showed oligoclonal expansion, especially of CD8+ Temra cells.

As to this clone: The antigen is not known.

Germline V gives CDR1 SEHNR, CDR2 FQNEAQ (reference sequence). The CDR3 has 13 residues. Trimming removed 2 bases from V and 4 bases from J, with 6 bases in between. Profiled with immunoSEQ multiplex PCR; TCRdb holds only in-frame clones, not every one. The repertoire consists of roughly 57,000 clones, with over 70% occurring once and the leading ten covering less than 35%. The sample was peripheral blood, taken from a patient treated with photon-based radiotherapy. This sequence originates from a middle-aged man with gastric cancer. The chain couples TRBV7-9 to TRBJ2-1; D remains unclear. CDR3 sequence reads: CASSLKGYNEQFF. CDR3 DNA sequence: TGTGCCAGCAGCTTAAAAGGGTACAATGAGCAGTTCTTC.